This TCR beta chain was captured by sequencing in a study of blood T cell repertoires in COVID-19. Trimming took off 0 bases at V and 10 bases at J, with 16 bases between the two ends. Germline V gene sequence: CDR1 LGHNA, CDR2 YNFKEQ. The CDR3 contains 16 residues. Profiled with immunoSEQ multiplex PCR; TCRdb holds only in-frame clones, not every one. In the table there are about 98,000 clones, about 81% of which are singletons. The J gene is TRBJ1-6, the V gene TRBV4-2; D may be TRBD1 (5 bases). The TCR was taken from a man in his 70s with acute or convalescent COVID-19. Sample: peripheral blood. DNA of the CDR3: TGTGCCAGCAGCCAAGATATGGCGGGGGAGGGCTCACCCCTCCACTTT. Translating gives CASSQDMAGEGSPLHF.